This T cell receptor (beta chain) was sequenced in a study of blood T cell repertoires in COVID-19. About the study: Samples representing acute and convalescent COVID-19 were sourced from the United States, Italy and Spain.

Under the authors' procedure: Amplification of reference gene primers was used by the study to estimate nucleated cell counts. Data came from immunoSEQ multiplex PCR; TCRdb stores just in-frame clones and leaves some out. V and J calls and clone size are given by that table; D and trimming were obtained from the DNA. The sample has some 220,000 clones; approximately 91% are singletons. The CDR3 runs 15 residues. Germline-derived CDR1 and CDR2 are LGHDT and YNNKEL (reference sequence). V lost 4 bases and J 5 bases, leaving 15 bases between the germline ends. This clone has a single count. The Seattle patients joined while their infection was active and were tracked longitudinally afterward.

Sequencing input: peripheral blood. The J gene is TRBJ2-1, the V gene TRBV3-1 (or the pseudogene TRBV3-2), with D maybe TRBD2 (5 bases). This receptor was taken from a man aged 25 to 40 with COVID-19, enrolled during active disease. CDR3 coding DNA: TGTGCCAGCAGCCCCCTTGGACTGGCAAACAATGAGCAGTTCTTC. Translation gives CASSPLGLANNEQFF.